This T cell receptor beta chain is drawn from a study of cytomegalovirus exposure and HLA in healthy donors. The PCR made use of 60 Vbeta and 13 Jbeta primers. Produced via immunoSEQ multiplex PCR; TCRdb's table is partial and in-frame only. Here the sample spans 110,000 to 150,000 clones, roughly 80% being singletons. In germline, CDR1 is SEHNR, CDR2 FQNEAQ (reference sequence). The CDR3 sequence is 14 residues long. Unmatched junction bases numbered 8, after V lost 6 bases and J lost 5 bases. This TCR was sampled from a woman aged 40 to 50 in good health and CMV-seropositive. Input material: PBMCs. The chain uses TRBV7-9 and TRBJ1-2, with 8 bases that match TRBD1. The CDR3 spells CASRPSGGVYGYTF. The CDR3 coding sequence is TGTGCCAGCAGACCCTCAGGGGGCGTTTATGGCTACACCTTC.